The 30 T cell receptor beta chains listed next were all sequenced from one sample in a study of blood T cell repertoires in COVID-19. Produced via immunoSEQ multiplex PCR; TCRdb's table is partial and in-frame only. The sample has hundreds of thousands of clones; about 88% are singletons. The sample was peripheral blood. The receptors derive from a woman between 40 and 50 years old who had recovered from COVID-19.

The chain links TRBV19 to TRBJ1-5; D unclear. CDR3 length: 12 amino acids. CDR1 is LNHDA and CDR2 is SQIVND in the germline V gene (reference sequence). Trimming pared 10 bases from V and 0 bases from J, leaving 7 bases between. Written as DNA, the CDR3 is TGTGCCACCGGGAATAGCAATCAGCCCCAGCATTTT. The encoded protein is CATGNSNQPQHF.

The V call is TRBV30, the J call TRBJ1-4, with D perhaps matching TRBD1 (5 bases). The CDR3 length is 12 residues. With 2 bases removed from V and 7 bases from J, the gap between germline ends came to 8 bases. Per germline, CDR1 GTSNPN and CDR2 SVGIG (reference sequence). The CDR3 loop is CAWSQGVEKLFF. CDR3 nucleotides: TGTGCCTGGAGTCAGGGCGTTGAAAAACTGTTTTTT.

This chain uses TRBV7-2 with TRBJ1-2, with TRBD1 identical over 8 bases. CDR3 length equals 14 residues. Germline CDR1 reads SGHTA; CDR2 reads FQGNSA. J lost 8 bases, V lost 6 bases, and 11 bases had no gene match. The CDR3, as DNA: TGTGCCAGCAGTTCCCAGGGGGCGCGGTACGGCTACACCTTC. Its protein product is CASSSQGARYGYTF.

This chain links TRBV19 with TRBJ2-7; 8 positions agree with TRBD1. The length of the CDR3 is 14 residues. CDR1 and CDR2 (germline): LNHDA, SQIVND (reference sequence). The trim removed 7 bases at V and 1 base at J, leaving 6 bases unmatched. As DNA, the CDR3 is TGTGCCAGTAAGGACAGGGAGCGGTCCTACGAGCAGTACTTC. It codes for CASKDRERSYEQYF. Full variable domain (missing parts from reference TRBV19 and TRBJ2-7): DGGITQSPKYLFRKEGQNVTLSCEQNLNHDAMYWYRQDPGQGLRLIYYSQIVNDFQKGDIAEGYSVSREKKESFPLTVTSAQKNPTAFYLCASKDRERSYEQYFGPGTRLTVT.

V and J are TRBV27 and TRBJ2-7, with D perhaps matching TRBD2 (6 bases). This CDR3 has 15 residues. The V gene lost 3 bases and the J gene lost 0 bases, with 12 bases spanning the gap. Per the germline V gene, CDR1 is MNHEY and CDR2 is SMNVEV (reference sequence). The CDR3 protein is CASSFGRGGSYEQYF. DNA for the CDR3: TGTGCCAGCAGTTTCGGAAGGGGAGGCTCCTACGAGCAGTACTTC.

The CDR3 region has the DNA TGTGCCAGCTCACCACCGGGAGCCACAGATACGCAGTATTTT. Translating it yields CASSPPGATDTQYF. The chain links TRBV18 to TRBJ2-3; weak D call: TRBD2 (5 bases). Germline CDR1 reads KGHSH; CDR2 reads LQKENI. V was clipped by 0 bases and J by 2 bases, with 6 bases between them. This CDR3 spans 14 amino acids.

The rearrangement joins TRBV27 to TRBJ1-2; a possible D gene is TRBD1 (5 bases). Germline-derived CDR1 and CDR2 are MNHEY and SMNVEV (reference sequence). The CDR3 runs to 17 residues. V lost 3 bases and J lost 5, with 22 bases in between. CDR3 in amino acids: CASSFAKDRGRGYGYTF. The CDR3 DNA follows: TGTGCCAGCAGTTTCGCGAAGGACCGAGGGAGGGGATATGGCTACACCTTC.

This rearrangement joins TRBV7-2 to TRBJ2-6; maybe TRBD1 (6 bases). Germline V gives CDR1 SGHTA, CDR2 FQGNSA. Trimming shortened V by 0 bases and J by 1 base, and 22 bases separated the two germline ends. The CDR3 covers 21 residues. CDR3 DNA sequence: TGTGCCAGCAGCTTAGCGACCCAGGGGAGCTTGAGGTTTTCTGGGGCCAACGTCCTGACTTTC. Amino acids: CASSLATQGSLRFSGANVLTF.

The chain is built from TRBV28 and TRBJ1-2; 8 bases match TRBD1. The CDR3 is made up of 13 amino acids. The V and J ends lost 8 bases and 1 base, in that order; junction bases with no gene match: 3. The V gene's germline CDR1 is MDHEN and CDR2 SYDVKM. The CDR3 region is CASGTGLNYGYTF. The DNA of the CDR3 is TGTGCCAGCGGGACAGGCCTTAACTATGGCTACACCTTC.

This clone occurred once. The genes are TRBV5-4 and TRBJ1-2; 9 positions match TRBD1. J was trimmed by 2 bases and V by 0 bases; bases with no gene match: 11. CDR3 length: 18 amino acids. CDR1 is SGHNT and CDR2 is YYREEE in the germline V gene (reference sequence). The DNA for the CDR3 is TGTGCCAGCAGCTTGGGCGGGACAGGGAGTAAGAGGAACTATGGCTACACCTTC. Translating gives CASSLGGTGSKRNYGYTF.

This rearrangement joins TRBV5-1 to TRBJ1-2; D possibly corresponds to TRBD1 (6 bases). This CDR3 has 15 residues. Germline CDR1 SGHRS, CDR2 YFSETQ. Trimming shortened V by 2 bases and J by 4 bases, and 15 bases separated the two germline ends. The CDR3 bases are TGCGCCAGCAGCTTATTAACAGGGTCAAGCTATGGCTACACCTTC. It is translated as CASSLLTGSSYGYTF.

This clone occurred a few times. The V call is TRBV4-1, the J call TRBJ1-2; D remains ambiguous. Germline CDR1 is MGHRA and CDR2 is YSYEKL. The CDR3 has 16 residues. The V end was cut by 0 bases, the J end by 6 bases, with 17 bases between. CDR3 coding DNA: TGCGCCAGCAGCCAAGAGTTTAACGGCTTGAGGGATGGCTACACCTTC. Residues: CASSQEFNGLRDGYTF.

This chain links TRBV6-2 or TRBV6-3 with TRBJ1-2; a possible D gene is TRBD1 (6 bases). Trimming took 4 bases from V and 0 from J, leaving 15 bases between them. CDR3 length: 16 residues. Germline values: CDR1 MNHEY, CDR2 SVGEGT. In DNA form, the CDR3 reads TGTGCCAGCAGTTTTCTCCGGACAGTAGCTAACTATGGCTACACCTTC. Its protein is CASSFLRTVANYGYTF.

This chain connects TRBV7-2 to TRBJ1-2; the match to TRBD1 covers 7 bases. The germline CDR1 and CDR2 sequences are SGHTA and FQGNSA. This CDR3 has 15 amino acids. J lost 5 bases, V lost 5 bases, and 11 bases had no gene match. CDR3 loop: CASSTYTGTEYGYTF. As DNA, the CDR3 is TGTGCCAGCAGCACTTATACAGGGACAGAGTATGGCTACACCTTC.

J is TRBJ2-1 and V is TRBV12-3 or TRBV12-4; D not certain. This CDR3 is built from 12 residues. V was clipped by 3 bases and J by 8 bases, with 8 bases between them. This chain's CDR3 is CASSFVVDEQFF. CDR3 DNA sequence: TGTGCCAGCAGTTTCGTTGTTGATGAGCAGTTCTTC.

This clone has just a few counts. The chain links TRBV19 to TRBJ1-5; D is possibly TRBD1 (5 bases). Germline V gene data show CDR1 as LNHDA and CDR2 as SQIVND (reference sequence). CDR3 size: 15 residues. Deletions cut 3 bases from V and 7 bases from J, with 16 bases between. Here the CDR3 DNA reads TGTGCCAGTAGTATCTCTTCTGGGAACAGGCAGCCCCAGCATTTT. The encoded protein is CASSISSGNRQPQHF.

This chain links TRBV19 with TRBJ1-2; no firm D call. Trimming cost V 7 bases and J 0 bases, with 12 bases left between them. Germline V gene sequence: CDR1 LNHDA, CDR2 SQIVND (reference sequence). This CDR3 contains 14 residues. In nucleotides, the CDR3 is TGTGCCAGTAAGCCCTGGACTTCTAACTATGGCTACACCTTC. As protein: CASKPWTSNYGYTF.

As regards this clone: This CDR3 is also generated by other DNA sequences in the sample. The chain has TRBV5-4 and TRBJ1-2; D uncertain. Trimming removed 0 bases at V and 3 bases at J, with 6 bases between. The length of the CDR3 is 13 residues. The germline V gene has CDR1 SGHNT and CDR2 YYREEE (reference sequence). The CDR3 coding sequence is TGTGCCAGCAGCTTGGGACAAGACTATGGCTACACCTTC. This gives the protein CASSLGQDYGYTF.

The gene calls are TRBV3-1 (or the pseudogene TRBV3-2) and TRBJ1-1; D not resolved. This CDR3 has 14 residues. The germline V and J ends were trimmed by 3 bases and 3 bases, with 11 bases remaining between them. The germline CDR1 and CDR2 sequences are LGHDT and YNNKEL (reference sequence). DNA for the CDR3: TGTGCCAGCAGCCAGCGGGGATGGGACACTGAAGCTTTCTTT. Translating gives CASSQRGWDTEAFF.

V is TRBV5-5 and J is TRBJ2-3; D possibly corresponds to TRBD1 (5 bases). V gave up 0 bases and J gave up 4 bases, with 9 bases separating them. CDR1 SGHKS and CDR2 YYEKEE come from the germline V gene (reference sequence). This CDR3 contains 14 residues. CDR3 residues: CASSLAQAPDTQYF. CDR3 nucleotide sequence: TGTGCCAGCAGCTTGGCACAGGCCCCAGATACGCAGTATTTT.

J is TRBJ2-5 and V is TRBV5-1; 9 positions agree with TRBD1. V dropped 4 bases and J dropped 1; count of bases not matched to a gene: 5. The CDR3 runs 15 residues. Germline loops: CDR1 SGHRS, CDR2 YFSETQ. The CDR3 nucleotides are TGCGCCAGCAGCCGACAGACAGGGGGCCAAGAGACCCAGTACTTC. Translated, it gives CASSRQTGGQETQYF.

The chain recombines TRBV11-2 with TRBJ2-1, with TRBD2 identical over 9 bases. The germline V gene encodes CDR1 SGHAT and CDR2 FQNNGV. The V and J ends lost 6 bases and 8 bases, in that order; junction bases with no gene match: 17. This CDR3 has 17 amino acids. CDR3 sequence (DNA): TGTGCCAGCAGAGACGGACCGGGACTAGCCAGATTGGATGAGCAGTTCTTC. This sequence encodes CASRDGPGLARLDEQFF. Complete variable domain (other parts from reference TRBV11-2 and TRBJ2-1): EAGVAQSPRYKIIEKRQSVAFWCNPISGHATLYWYQQILGQGPKLLIQFQNNGVVDDSQLPKDRFSAERLKGVDSTLKIQPAKLEDSAVYLCASRDGPGLARLDEQFFGPGTRLTVL.

This chain uses TRBV24-1 with TRBJ2-1, with a tentative D call TRBD1 (5 bases). The germline CDR1 and CDR2 sequences are KGHDR and SFDVKD. Trimming removed 4 bases at V and 1 base at J, with 10 bases between. The CDR3 length is 15 residues. CDR3 bases: TGTGCCACCAGTGACAGGGTTGGTTCCTACAATGAGCAGTTCTTC. Protein product: CATSDRVGSYNEQFF.

V gene TRBV9 combines with J gene TRBJ1-3; D gene uncertain. Germline-derived CDR1 and CDR2 are SGDLS and YYNGEE. Deletions cut 0 bases from V and 0 bases from J, with 10 bases between. This CDR3 is built from 16 residues. The CDR3 coding sequence is TGTGCCAGCAGCGTAGAACTTGCGAGCTCTGGAAACACCATATATTTT. Encoded protein: CASSVELASSGNTIYF.

Of note for this clone: At the DNA level, this CDR3 is encoded by other sequences in the same sample as well. The rearrangement links TRBV4-1 to TRBJ1-1; no firm D call. This CDR3 is built from 14 residues. Germline V gene lookup returns CDR1 MGHRA and CDR2 YSYEKL. V was clipped by 1 base and J by 0 bases, with 6 bases between them. CDR3 amino acids: CASSQGGMNTEAFF. CDR3 nucleotides: TGCGCCAGCAGCCAAGGCGGAATGAACACTGAAGCTTTCTTT.

J is TRBJ1-1 and V is TRBV3-1 (or the pseudogene TRBV3-2), with 10 nucleotides matching TRBD1. CDR1 and CDR2 from the germline V gene are LGHDT and YNNKEL (reference sequence). The V and J ends lost 4 bases and 6 bases, in that order; junction bases with no gene match: 2. This CDR3 contains 13 residues. The CDR3 DNA reads TGTGCCAGCAGCCGGGACAGGGGTTCTGAAGCTTTCTTT. This codes for CASSRDRGSEAFF.

The chain uses TRBV28 and TRBJ1-5; tentative D call: TRBD1 (6 bases). CDR1 MDHEN and CDR2 SYDVKM come from the germline V gene. This CDR3 comprises 16 residues. V lost 4 bases and J 0 bases, leaving 13 bases between the germline ends. CDR3 sequence: CASSYTTGYSNQPQHF. CDR3 in DNA: TGTGCCAGCAGTTACACCACAGGGTATAGCAATCAGCCCCAGCATTTT.

This CDR3 is CASSQAGTNTGELFF. The CDR3 region has the DNA TGCGCCAGCAGCCAAGCGGGAACGAACACCGGGGAGCTGTTTTTT. The chain employs TRBV4-3 and TRBJ2-2; a weak D match, TRBD2 (5 bases). V dropped 1 base and J dropped 0 bases, with 6 bases sitting between them. This CDR3 region has 15 residues. Germline CDR1 and CDR2: LGHNA and YSLEER.

This chain uses TRBV5-6 with TRBJ1-2; D is unclear. V lost 0 bases, J lost 4 bases, and 10 bases lay in between. Germline values: CDR1 SGHDT, CDR2 YYEEEE. The CDR3 runs 14 residues. CDR3 in DNA: TGTGCCAGCAGCTTGGTAGGCCCGGGCTATGGCTACACCTTC. Protein sequence: CASSLVGPGYGYTF.

This clone was counted only a few times. The chain couples TRBV2 to TRBJ1-3; D ambiguous. With 8 bases removed from V and 0 bases from J, the gap between germline ends came to 8 bases. Germline lookup yields CDR1 SNHLY and CDR2 FYNNEI. The CDR3 runs 13 residues. In nucleotides, the CDR3 is TGTGCCAGCGGGGAGGTCTCTGGAAACACCATATATTTT. Translation: CASGEVSGNTIYF. Full variable domain (outside the CDR3, taken from reference TRBV2 and TRBJ1-3): EPEVTQTPSHQVTQMGQEVILRCVPISNHLYFYWYRQILGQKVEFLVSFYNNEISEKSEIFDDQFSVERPDGSNFTLKIRSTKLEDSAMYFCASGEVSGNTIYFGEGSWLTVV.